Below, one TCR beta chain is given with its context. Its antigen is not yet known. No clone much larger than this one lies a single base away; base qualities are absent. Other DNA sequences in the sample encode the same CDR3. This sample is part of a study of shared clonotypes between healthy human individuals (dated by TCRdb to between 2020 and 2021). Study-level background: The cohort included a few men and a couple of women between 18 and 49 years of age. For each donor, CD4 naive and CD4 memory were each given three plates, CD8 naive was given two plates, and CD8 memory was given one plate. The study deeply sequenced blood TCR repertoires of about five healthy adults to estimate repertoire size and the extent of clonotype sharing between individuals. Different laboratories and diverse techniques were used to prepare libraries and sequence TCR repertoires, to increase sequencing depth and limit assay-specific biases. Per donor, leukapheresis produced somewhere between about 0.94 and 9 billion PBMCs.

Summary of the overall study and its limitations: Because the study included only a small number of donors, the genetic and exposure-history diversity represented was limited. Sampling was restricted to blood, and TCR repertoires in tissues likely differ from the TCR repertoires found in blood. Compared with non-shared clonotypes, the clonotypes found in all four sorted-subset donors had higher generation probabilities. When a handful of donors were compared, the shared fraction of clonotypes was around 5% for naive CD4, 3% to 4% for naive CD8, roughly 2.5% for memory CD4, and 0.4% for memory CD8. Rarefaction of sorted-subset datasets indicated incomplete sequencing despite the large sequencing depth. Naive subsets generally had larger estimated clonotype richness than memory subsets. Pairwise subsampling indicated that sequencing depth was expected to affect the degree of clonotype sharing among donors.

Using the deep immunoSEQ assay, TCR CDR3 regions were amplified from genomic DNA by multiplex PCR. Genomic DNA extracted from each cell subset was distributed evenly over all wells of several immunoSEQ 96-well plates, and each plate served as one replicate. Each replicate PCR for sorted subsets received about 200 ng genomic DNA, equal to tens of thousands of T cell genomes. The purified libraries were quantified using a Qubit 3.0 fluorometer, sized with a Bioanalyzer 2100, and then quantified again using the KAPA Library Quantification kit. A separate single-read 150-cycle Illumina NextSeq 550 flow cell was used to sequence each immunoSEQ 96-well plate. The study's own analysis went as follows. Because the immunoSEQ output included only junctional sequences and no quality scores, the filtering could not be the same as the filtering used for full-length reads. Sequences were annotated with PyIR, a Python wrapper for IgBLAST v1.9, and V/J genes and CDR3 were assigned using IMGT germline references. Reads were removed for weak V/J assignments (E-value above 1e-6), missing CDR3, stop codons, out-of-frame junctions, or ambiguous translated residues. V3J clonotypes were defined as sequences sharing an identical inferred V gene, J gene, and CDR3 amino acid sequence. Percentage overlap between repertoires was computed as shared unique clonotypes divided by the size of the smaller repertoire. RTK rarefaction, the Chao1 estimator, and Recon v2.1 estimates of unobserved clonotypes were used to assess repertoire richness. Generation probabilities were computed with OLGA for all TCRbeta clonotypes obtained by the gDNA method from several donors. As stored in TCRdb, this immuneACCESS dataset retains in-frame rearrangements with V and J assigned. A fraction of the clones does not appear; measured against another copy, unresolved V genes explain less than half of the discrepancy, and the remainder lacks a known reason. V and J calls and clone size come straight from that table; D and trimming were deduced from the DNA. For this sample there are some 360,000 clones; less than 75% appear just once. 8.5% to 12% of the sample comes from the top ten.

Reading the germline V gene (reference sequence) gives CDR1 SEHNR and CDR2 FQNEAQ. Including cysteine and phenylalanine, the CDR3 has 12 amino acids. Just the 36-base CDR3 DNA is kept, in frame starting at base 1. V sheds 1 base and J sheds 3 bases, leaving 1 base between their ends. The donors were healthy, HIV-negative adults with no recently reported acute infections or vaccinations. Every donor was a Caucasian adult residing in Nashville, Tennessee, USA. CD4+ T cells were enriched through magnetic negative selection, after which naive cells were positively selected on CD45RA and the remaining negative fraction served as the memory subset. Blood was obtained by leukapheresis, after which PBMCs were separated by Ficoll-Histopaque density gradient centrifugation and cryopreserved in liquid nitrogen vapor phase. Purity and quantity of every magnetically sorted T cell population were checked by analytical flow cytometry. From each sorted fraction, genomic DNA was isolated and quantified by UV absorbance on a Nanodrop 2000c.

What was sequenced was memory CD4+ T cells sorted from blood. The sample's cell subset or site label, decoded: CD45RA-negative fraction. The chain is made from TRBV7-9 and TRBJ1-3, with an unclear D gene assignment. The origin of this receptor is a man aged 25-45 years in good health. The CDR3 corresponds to CASSLGGNTIYF. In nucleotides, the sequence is TGTGCCAGCAGCTTAGGTGGAAACACCATATATTTT.